The clone carrying this TCR beta chain occurred a few times. Its specificity is unknown. An equimolar mix of two oligonucleotides served as the beta constant-region primer for TRBC1 and TRBC2. From the UMI-ligation and nested PCR reads, TCRdb called clonotypes with MiXCR, one entry per CDR3 protein. The sample has 84,000 or so distinct CDR3 sequences, 7% to 7.5% seen once. The data were taken from a study of naive and memory T cell subsets. Study-wide results and limits: Over 95% of naive TCR sequences appeared only once after error correction, unlike memory subsets.

Germline-derived CDR1 and CDR2 are SGHTA and FQGNSA. The CDR3 length is 15 residues. V lost 2 bases, J lost 6 bases, and 6 bases stayed unmatched. Sample: central memory CD4+ T cells from blood. This rearrangement joins TRBV7-2 to TRBJ2-3; TRBD1 aligns across 9 bases. The clonotype originates from a human donor in good health. The CDR3 sequence: CASSLRQGGKDTQYF. CDR3 in DNA: TGTGCCAGCAGCTTACGACAGGGGGGGAAGGATACGCAGTATTTT.